Below are 23 T cell receptor beta chains sequenced from a single sample in a study of blood T cell repertoires in COVID-19 (dated by TCRdb to 2020 to 2021). The method behind the library was the immunoSEQ multiplex PCR assay. TCRdb's version of the immuneACCESS table is confined to in-frame rearrangements and falls short of the full clone set. An unresolved V gene accounts for under half of the shortfall where checked; the remainder is of unknown origin. The sample table records around 280,000 clones; nearly 90% of these occur just once. The biggest ten clones account for 1.7% of the sample. The sequencing input was PBMCs or T cells enriched from blood (not recorded which). These receptors all come from a woman under 30 with acute COVID-19.

The rearrangement uses TRBV11-3 and TRBJ2-5; 8 positions match TRBD2. Germline lookup yields CDR1 SGHNT and CDR2 YENEEA. J was trimmed by 0 bases and V by 5 bases; bases with no gene match: 2. CDR3 length equals 14 residues. CDR3 bases: TGTGCCAGCAGCCGGGGGGGGAACCAAGAGACCCAGTACTTC. It codes for CASSRGGNQETQYF.

The CDR3 DNA reads as TGTGCCAGCAGCCTGATACGGACTAGCGGGGACTCCTACGAGCAGTACTTC. Its protein is CASSLIRTSGDSYEQYF. The J gene is TRBJ2-7, the V gene TRBV7-8, with 12 bases lining up with TRBD2. This CDR3 contains 17 residues. Germline CDR1 SGHVS, CDR2 FQNEAQ. V lost 5 bases, J lost 0 bases, and 8 bases stayed unmatched.

The V call is TRBV19, the J call TRBJ2-1; D is possibly TRBD1 (6 bases). V shed 8 bases and J shed 6 bases, with 17 bases lying between them. CDR1 is LNHDA, CDR2 SQIVND, per germline (reference sequence). The CDR3 has 14 amino acids. DNA of the CDR3: TGTGCCAGTCGCTTGGGGGCATCCGTCAATGAGCAGTTCTTC. Encoded protein: CASRLGASVNEQFF.

The J gene is TRBJ2-1, the V gene TRBV18; D is possibly TRBD1 (6 bases). The CDR3 has 15 amino acids. CDR1 KGHSH and CDR2 LQKENI come from the germline V gene. Trimming took 3 bases from V and 8 from J, leaving 17 bases between them. The CDR3 nucleotides are TGTGCCAGCTCACCGGTCCAGGGGCCTAGGGATGAGCAGTTCTTC. Translating it yields CASSPVQGPRDEQFF.

V gene TRBV10-3 combines with J gene TRBJ1-5, with a possible D match to TRBD1 (6 bases). CDR3 length: 13 residues. Germline assignment: CDR1 ENHRY and CDR2 SYGVKD. The V gene lost 2 bases and the J gene lost 5 bases, with 7 bases spanning the gap. The CDR3 is CAISETGYQPQHF. For the CDR3, the DNA is TGTGCCATCAGTGAGACAGGGTATCAGCCCCAGCATTTT.

J is TRBJ1-4 and V is TRBV6-5; TRBD1 matches 9 bases. This CDR3 has 14 residues. Germline V gene lookup returns CDR1 MNHEY and CDR2 SVGAGI. Trimming took 6 bases from V and 7 from J; bases not matched to a gene: 6. This chain's CDR3 is CASRADRGREKLFF. The CDR3 DNA reads TGTGCCAGCAGGGCGGACAGGGGACGTGAAAAACTGTTTTTT.

This chain joins TRBV6-2 or TRBV6-3 and TRBJ2-1, with 10 bases lining up with TRBD2. V was pared by 2 bases and J by 10 bases, with 8 bases of the junction left unmatched. From germline, CDR1 is MNHEY and CDR2 SVGEGT. The CDR3 totals 15 residues. CDR3 amino acids: CASSYTRLAGREQFF. CDR3 DNA sequence: TGTGCCAGCAGTTACACCCGACTAGCGGGTCGGGAGCAGTTCTTC.

The chain links TRBV27 to TRBJ2-3; the D gene is possibly TRBD1 (7 bases). The CDR3 spans 15 residues. CDR1 MNHEY and CDR2 SMNVEV come from the germline V gene (reference sequence). Trimming took 2 bases from V and 5 from J, leaving 14 bases between them. The CDR3 nucleotides are TGTGCCAGCAGTTTAATGGAGGGGGCCGGAGATACGCAGTATTTT. Protein sequence: CASSLMEGAGDTQYF.

The CDR3 sequence: CASSYYFDRPHSGANVLTF. CDR3 DNA: TGTGCCAGCAGTTACTACTTCGACAGACCTCACTCTGGGGCCAACGTCCTGACTTTC. This chain links TRBV6-2 or TRBV6-3 with TRBJ2-6; possible D gene TRBD1, 5 bases. The CDR3 loop spans 19 amino acids. Trimming took 1 base from V and 0 from J, leaving 16 bases between them. Looked up from germline, CDR1 is MNHEY and CDR2 is SVGEGT.

The V call is TRBV12-3 or TRBV12-4, the J call TRBJ2-7; possible D gene TRBD1, 6 bases. Trimming removed 6 bases from V and 3 bases from J, with 12 bases in between. This CDR3 has 13 amino acids. In DNA, the CDR3 is TGTGCCAGCAGCTGGGACACCGGCTACGAGCAGTACTTC. This translates into CASSWDTGYEQYF.

The chain employs TRBV18 and TRBJ1-5; 10 bases match TRBD1. This CDR3 region has 15 residues. V gave up 2 bases and J gave up 4 bases; unmatched junction bases: 2. Germline CDR1 reads KGHSH; CDR2 reads LQKENI. CDR3 in DNA: TGTGCCAGCTCACCAAGACAGGGGGCTAATCAGCCCCAGCATTTT. Amino acids: CASSPRQGANQPQHF.

This chain uses TRBV5-1 with TRBJ1-1, with D possibly TRBD1 on 5 matching bases. Trimming pared 5 bases from V and 4 bases from J, leaving 15 bases between. The CDR3 has 14 amino acids. Germline loops: CDR1 SGHRS, CDR2 YFSETQ. CDR3 coding DNA: TGCGCCAGCAGGGTGACGGGGGGAAGCACTGAAGCTTTCTTT. As protein: CASRVTGGSTEAFF.

The chain carries TRBV7-2 and TRBJ2-7; tentatively, D is TRBD2 (7 bases). The germline gives CDR1 SGHTA, CDR2 FQGNSA. The CDR3 extends over 15 amino acids. Deletions cut 5 bases from V and 6 bases from J, with 20 bases between. CDR3 residues: CASSPRGGASFEQYF. In DNA form, the CDR3 reads TGTGCCAGCAGCCCAAGGGGGGGGGCGAGTTTCGAGCAGTACTTC.

The V gene is TRBV5-5, the J gene TRBJ1-6, with TRBD1 as a possible D gene (5 bases). V shed 4 bases and J shed 5 bases, with 13 bases lying between them. This CDR3 is 15 amino acids long. The germline V gene has CDR1 SGHKS and CDR2 YYEKEE (reference sequence). The CDR3 loop is CASSKQENHNSPLHF. The CDR3 nucleotides read TGTGCCAGCAGCAAACAGGAGAACCATAATTCACCCCTCCACTTT.

The genes are TRBV6-6 and TRBJ2-1, with TRBD2 matching over 11 bases. The CDR3 loop spans 18 amino acids. Germline CDR1 and CDR2: MNHNY and SVGAGI (reference sequence). J was trimmed by 8 bases and V by 5 bases; bases with no gene match: 17. The CDR3 region is CASSPSPLTSGSGDEQFF. CDR3 bases: TGTGCCAGCAGTCCCTCCCCGCTAACTAGCGGGAGTGGGGATGAGCAGTTCTTC.

The chain links TRBV2 to TRBJ1-4, with 9 bases lining up with TRBD1. Germline-derived CDR1 and CDR2 are SNHLY and FYNNEI. J gave up 6 bases and V 6 bases, and 8 bases lay outside the gene matches. The CDR3 covers 15 residues. This chain's CDR3 is CASRANRGRDEKLFF. CDR3 nucleotide sequence: TGTGCCAGCAGAGCCAACAGGGGGCGTGATGAAAAACTGTTTTTT.

This chain connects TRBV30 to TRBJ1-1; 7 bases map to TRBD1. The V and J ends lost 7 bases and 1 base, in that order; junction bases with no gene match: 9. In germline, CDR1 is GTSNPN, CDR2 SVGIG (reference sequence). The CDR3 sequence is 14 residues long. CDR3 nucleotides: TGTGCCTCAAAACAGGGGCTAGGGAACACTGAAGCTTTCTTT. This gives the protein CASKQGLGNTEAFF.

The chain has TRBV29-1 and TRBJ2-5; D is ambiguous. CDR1 is SQVTM, CDR2 ANQGSEA, per germline. Trimming took off 0 bases at V and 1 base at J, with 6 bases between the two ends. There are 13 residues in the CDR3. Here the CDR3 reads CSVEEHTQETQYF. CDR3 sequence (DNA): TGCAGCGTTGAAGAACATACCCAAGAGACCCAGTACTTC.

The chain recombines TRBV11-2 with TRBJ1-3; no definite D call. Germline loops: CDR1 SGHAT, CDR2 FQNNGV. The CDR3 length is 15 residues. Trimming left V 5 bases short and J 1 base short, with 12 bases between. In DNA, the CDR3 is TGTGCCAGCAGCAGCCTGACGGGATCTGGAAACACCATATATTTT. Protein product: CASSSLTGSGNTIYF.

This clone came up a few times. The V gene is TRBV7-9, the J gene TRBJ1-4; 7 nucleotides match TRBD1. This CDR3 is built from 15 residues. Germline trimming cut 5 bases from V and 6 bases from J; bases unmatched to any gene: 9. Per germline, CDR1 SEHNR and CDR2 FQNEAQ (reference sequence). The CDR3 DNA is TGTGCCAGCAGCGCCTACAGGGGCGGGGATGAAAAACTGTTTTTT. This sequence encodes CASSAYRGGDEKLFF.

The CDR3 DNA follows: TGTGCCAGCAGCTTCACACTAGCGGGAGGTTACAATGAGCAGTTCTTC. Its protein product is CASSFTLAGGYNEQFF. J is TRBJ2-1 and V is TRBV7-6; 12 nucleotides agree with TRBD2. The CDR3 is 16 residues long. Unmatched junction bases numbered 4, after V lost 3 bases and J lost 4 bases. The germline CDR1 and CDR2 sequences are SGHVS and FNYEAQ. The entire variable domain, with the rest obtained from reference TRBV7-6 and TRBJ2-1, is as follows: GAGVSQSPRYKVTKRGQDVALRCDPISGHVSLYWYRQALGQGPEFLTYFNYEAQQDKSGLPNDRFSAERPEGSISTLTIQRTEQRDSAMYRCASSFTLAGGYNEQFFGPGTRLTVL.

The chain is built from TRBV7-9 and TRBJ1-3, with a tentative D call TRBD1 (6 bases). The V end was cut by 3 bases, the J end by 8 bases, with 17 bases between. This CDR3 has 15 residues. CDR1 and CDR2 from the germline V gene are SEHNR and FQNEAQ (reference sequence). The CDR3 region has the DNA TGTGCCAGCAGCTTTGCGGGGGGCCGCAGGGACACCATATATTTT. Translated, it gives CASSFAGGRRDTIYF.

The gene calls are TRBV11-3 and TRBJ2-3; possible D gene TRBD1, 5 bases. Germline V gene sequence: CDR1 SGHNT, CDR2 YENEEA. The CDR3 length is 15 residues. V lost 1 base, J lost 6 bases, and 14 bases lay in between. CDR3 in amino acids: CASSLGAGSQDTQYF. The CDR3 DNA reads as TGTGCCAGCAGCTTAGGGGCAGGGTCCCAGGATACGCAGTATTTT.